This T cell receptor beta chain comes out of a study of cytomegalovirus exposure and HLA in healthy donors. The germline CDR1 and CDR2 sequences are SNHLY and FYNNEI. This CDR3 has 11 amino acids. V gave up 3 bases and J gave up 11 bases, with 10 bases separating them. With 60 Vbeta and 13 Jbeta primers, the PCR was carried out. Sequenced by immunoSEQ multiplex PCR; TCRdb stores in-frame clones only, minus some. This table has 80,000 to 100,000 clones, about 81% appearing once. Study-wide results and limits: Cytomegalovirus association was listed for about 150 TCR beta chains. For TCR beta chains, V- and J-gene trimming was later linked to a missense DCLRE1C variant. Some V segments, TRBV6-2 and TRBV6-3 among them, were indistinguishable and were therefore excluded.

Concerning this clone: The antigen is unknown.

The chain recombines TRBV2 with TRBJ1-1; D is uncertain. This TCR was recovered from a man aged 35-49 years in good health and CMV-seronegative. Sequencing used PBMCs. The CDR3, as DNA: TGTGCCAGCAGTGAGGGCCTCCAGGCTTTCTTT. Encoded protein: CASSEGLQAFF.